This TCR beta chain was captured in a study of identical twins. Findings and limits, study-wide: Out-of-frame alpha sequences shared between twins exhibited an excess of low generation probability.

The CDR3 sequence is 19 residues long. V was cut by 5 bases and J by 4 bases, with 27 bases left in between. In germline, CDR1 is MDHEN, CDR2 SYDVKM. Concerning this clonotype: The antigen is undetermined.

MiXCR was run by TCRdb on the 5' RACE reads, yielding one entry per CDR3 protein. The sample yields about 500,000 distinct CDR3 sequences, around an eighth seen once. This sample was shared with a second study, whose subject was yellow fever vaccine responses in identical twins.

The sequencing input was CD4+ T cells sorted from blood. The chain combines TRBV28 with TRBJ2-1; D not certain. This sequence originates from a woman between 18 and 30 years old in good health. The CDR3 DNA is TGTGCCAGCAGTCCCCCGAGGACGACGTCTATTATATTATACAATGAGCAGTTCTTC. It translates to CASSPPRTTSIILYNEQFF.